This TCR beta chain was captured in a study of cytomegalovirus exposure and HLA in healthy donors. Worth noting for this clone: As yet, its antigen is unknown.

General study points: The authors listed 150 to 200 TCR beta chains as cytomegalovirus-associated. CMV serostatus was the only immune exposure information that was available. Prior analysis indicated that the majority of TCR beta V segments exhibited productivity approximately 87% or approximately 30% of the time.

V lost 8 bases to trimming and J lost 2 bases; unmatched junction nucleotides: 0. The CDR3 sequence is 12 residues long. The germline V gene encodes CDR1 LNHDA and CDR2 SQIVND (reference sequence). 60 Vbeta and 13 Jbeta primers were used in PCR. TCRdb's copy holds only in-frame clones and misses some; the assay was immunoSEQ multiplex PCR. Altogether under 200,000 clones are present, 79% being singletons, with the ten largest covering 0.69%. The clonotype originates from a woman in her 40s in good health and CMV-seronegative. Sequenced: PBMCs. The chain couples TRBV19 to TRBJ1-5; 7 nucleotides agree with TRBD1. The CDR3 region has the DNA TGTGCCAGTGGACAGGGCAATCAGCCCCAGCATTTT. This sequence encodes CASGQGNQPQHF.